The sequence of this T cell receptor beta chain was determined in a study of T cells after yellow fever vaccination. Study-wide results and limits: Clonotypes found in both CD4 and CD8 compartments made up a small share. The secondary response peaked faster, at day 5 versus 15, but was weaker. In FACS-sorted repertoires, abundant clonotypes from the bulk population could appear as contaminants.

Concerning this clonotype: The antigen remains unidentified.

From germline, CDR1 is LGHNA and CDR2 YSLEER. The V end was cut by 4 bases, the J end by 5 bases, with 16 bases between. There are 15 residues in the CDR3. A single record per CDR3 protein comes from TCRdb applying MiXCR to the 5' RACE reads. The sample has about 300,000 distinct CDR3 sequences, 6.8% seen once. The TCR originated in a man aged 18 to 29 who received the YFV17D yellow fever vaccine. The chain recombines TRBV4-3 with TRBJ2-3; a weak D match, TRBD1 (6 bases). Sequencing used PBMCs, obtained about 41 days after the first yellow fever vaccination. In nucleotides, the CDR3 is TGCGCCAGCAGCCCGAGGCTAGGGGGAAAAGATACGCAGTATTTT. Its protein is CASSPRLGGKDTQYF.